The sequence of this T cell receptor (beta chain) was determined in a study of T cell responses to AZD1222 COVID-19 vaccine. Study-wide findings and caveats: CD4 TCRs covered the whole spike, strongest at regions 160-218 and 743-854.

Timing groups of about 4 and about 12 weeks for second doses were pooled. Sequenced by immunoSEQ multiplex PCR; TCRdb stores in-frame clones only, minus some. The sample carries 180,000 or so clones, nearly 95% recorded once. This CDR3 has 13 amino acids. Germline V gives CDR1 KGHDR, CDR2 SFDVKD. Trimming removed 3 bases at V and 7 bases at J, with 8 bases between. Concerning this clone: Its target is unknown.

This sample comprised peripheral blood, obtained 28 days after the second AZD1222 dose. V and J are TRBV24-1 and TRBJ2-2; the D call may be TRBD1 or TRBD2 (6 bases each). The clonotype comes from an adult who received the AZD1222 COVID-19 vaccine. CDR3 DNA sequence: TGTGCCACCAGTGATCGGGGGCACGGGGAGCTGTTTTTT. Translating it yields CATSDRGHGELFF.